What follows are 11 T cell receptor beta chains derived from one specimen sequenced in a study of T-cell reconstitution after alpha-beta-depleted transplantation in children. Unique molecular identifiers were built into the TCRbeta library. TCRdb called the PCR reads again in MiXCR, with one record for every CDR3 protein. The sample consists of 440,000 or so distinct CDR3 sequences, around two fifths of them appearing once. The specimen was PBMCs, collected before TCRalphabeta/CD19-depleted stem cell transplant. The receptors stem from a girl aged 2 to 9 with aplastic anemia, due to receive a stem cell transplant.

The chain is built from TRBV30 and TRBJ2-5; tentatively, D is TRBD1 or TRBD2 (6 bases each). The CDR3 is 15 residues long. Trimming removed 3 bases at V and 4 bases at J, with 18 bases between. Germline lookup yields CDR1 GTSNPN and CDR2 SVGIG (reference sequence). For the CDR3, the DNA is TGTGCCTGGAGAGGGGGGCTTGGCAGGATAGAGACCCAGTACTTC. It is translated as CAWRGGLGRIETQYF.

The chain links TRBV7-6 to TRBJ2-7, with a possible D match to TRBD2 (6 bases). The CDR3 covers 14 residues. The V end was cut by 1 base, the J end by 6 bases, with 13 bases between. Germline loops: CDR1 SGHVS, CDR2 FNYEAQ. The CDR3 bases are TGTGCCAGCAGCTTAGGACGGGAGAACGGCGAGCAGTACTTC. Amino acids: CASSLGRENGEQYF.

With respect to this clonotype: The junction and the germline gene differ at one end; a read error may be behind it. The genes are TRBV5-1 and TRBJ2-5, with D perhaps given as TRBD1 or TRBD2 (6 bases each). The CDR3 contains 14 residues. Germline CDR1 is SGHRS and CDR2 is YFSETQ. The CDR3 region is CAGSLGGRGETQYF. The CDR3 nucleotides read TGCGCCGGCAGCCTAGGGGGGAGAGGAGAGACCCAGTACTTC.

This clonotype showed up many times. The chain carries TRBV12-3 or TRBV12-4 and TRBJ1-4; 8 bases line up with TRBD1. Trimming cost V 1 base and J 6 bases; bases outside gene matches: 7. This CDR3 spans 16 amino acids. DNA for the CDR3: TGTGCCAGCAGTTTAGTGTTCGGGACAGGTCATGAAAAACTGTTTTTT. It codes for CASSLVFGTGHEKLFF.

This clonotype was recorded at least ten times. The CDR3 nucleotides are TGTGCCAGCAGTTTGACTCCAGATACGCAGTATTTT. Its translation is CASSLTPDTQYF. The V call is TRBV12-3 or TRBV12-4, the J call TRBJ2-3; D uncertain. This CDR3 is 12 amino acids long. V was shortened by 3 bases and J by 4 bases, with 5 bases between the two germline ends.

Ten or more counts support this clonotype. The rearrangement uses TRBV7-9 and TRBJ2-1; 10 bases line up with TRBD1. Germline V lookup: CDR1 SEHNR, CDR2 FQNEAQ (reference sequence). J lost 3 bases, V lost 5 bases, and 4 bases had no gene match. CDR3 length equals 15 residues. The CDR3 bases are TGTGCCAGCAGCCAGACAGGGGGCTACTACAATGAGCAGTTCTTC. Encoded protein: CASSQTGGYYNEQFF.

This clonotype was picked up a small number of times. This chain uses TRBV7-2 with TRBJ2-3, with TRBD1 as a possible D gene (7 bases). This CDR3 region has 14 residues. V gave up 7 bases and J gave up 6 bases, with 17 bases separating them. Germline loops: CDR1 SGHTA, CDR2 FQGNSA. The CDR3 loop is CASTSGQEGDTQYF. The DNA for the CDR3 is TGTGCCAGCACCTCTGGACAGGAGGGCGATACGCAGTATTTT.

This chain uses TRBV29-1 with TRBJ2-7, with TRBD2 as a possible D gene (6 bases). CDR1 and CDR2 from the germline V gene are SQVTM and ANQGSEA. V lost 6 bases to trimming and J lost 1 base, with 10 bases between them. The CDR3 totals 12 residues. In DNA form, the CDR3 reads TGCAGCGTCGCGGGACGGTCCTACGAGCAGTACTTC. This sequence encodes CSVAGRSYEQYF.

This chain connects TRBV15 to TRBJ2-4; the D gene could be TRBD1 or TRBD2 (5 bases each). The ends were cut back, 5 bases at V and 2 bases at J, with 19 bases in the middle. The length of the CDR3 is 17 residues. CDR1 is LNHNV, CDR2 YYDKDF, per germline (reference sequence). The CDR3: CATSGNLGWGPKNIQYF. CDR3 DNA sequence: TGTGCCACCAGCGGCAATTTGGGATGGGGACCCAAAAACATTCAGTACTTC.

This clonotype has a handful of counts. The rearrangement links TRBV11-2 to TRBJ2-3; 12 bases match TRBD2. V shed 4 bases, J shed 2 bases, and the junction held 10 bases outside the gene matches. The CDR3 is 18 amino acids. CDR1 and CDR2 (germline): SGHAT, FQNNGV. In nucleotides, the CDR3 is TGTGCCAGCAGCTCCCTCCTTGGACTAGCGGGGTTCACAGATACGCAGTATTTT. Translated, it gives CASSSLLGLAGFTDTQYF.

The chain employs TRBV7-2 and TRBJ1-2, with 7 bases aligning to TRBD1. The CDR3 consists of 14 residues. CDR1 and CDR2 from the germline V gene are SGHTA and FQGNSA. V dropped 5 bases and J dropped 8; count of bases not matched to a gene: 11. The CDR3 region has the DNA TGTGCCAGCAGCGCCCAGATGACAGGGAGCGGCTACACCTTC. Translating gives CASSAQMTGSGYTF.